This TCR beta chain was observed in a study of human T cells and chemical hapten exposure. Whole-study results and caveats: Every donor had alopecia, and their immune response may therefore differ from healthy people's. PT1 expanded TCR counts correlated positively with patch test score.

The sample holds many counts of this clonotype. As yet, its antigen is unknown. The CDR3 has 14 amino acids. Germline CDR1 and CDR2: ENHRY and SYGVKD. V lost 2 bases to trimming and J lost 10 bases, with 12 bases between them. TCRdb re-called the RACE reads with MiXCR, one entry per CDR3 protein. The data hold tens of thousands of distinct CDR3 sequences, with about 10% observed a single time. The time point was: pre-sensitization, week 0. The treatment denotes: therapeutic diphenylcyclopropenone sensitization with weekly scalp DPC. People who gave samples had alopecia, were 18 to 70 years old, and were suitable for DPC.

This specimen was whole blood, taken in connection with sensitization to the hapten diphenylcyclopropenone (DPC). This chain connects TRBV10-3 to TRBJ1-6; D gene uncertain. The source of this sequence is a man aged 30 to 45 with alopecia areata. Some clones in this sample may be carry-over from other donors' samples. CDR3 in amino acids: CAISEPEATSPLHF. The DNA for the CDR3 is TGTGCCATCAGTGAGCCGGAGGCGACATCACCCCTCCACTTT.